A single sample gave rise to the 32 T cell receptor delta chains below, sequenced in a study of gamma-delta T cells after stem cell transplantation. TCRdb redid clone calling on the RT-PCR reads using CATT. The sample holds approximately 3,000 delta-chain clones, 30% seen once. Sequenced material: gamma-delta T cells. All receptors derive from a human donor. It is not recorded whose cells these are; they may come from a transplant donor.

This clone occurred once. With only one base between it and a far larger clone, this is likely a read error. The rearrangement links TRDV2 to TRDJ1, with D hard to call. This CDR3 contains 14 residues. Germline V gene sequence: CDR1 GEAIGNYY, CDR2 EKD. The CDR3 sequence: CACGTVGYTDKLIF. In DNA form, the CDR3 reads TGTGCCTGTGGCACCGTTGGGTACACCGATAAACTCATCTTT.

Note on this clone: The TCRdb protein comes from a much larger clone and disagrees with this DNA's translation at residue 15, likely due to a read error; the protein given here is derived from the DNA. J is TRDJ1 and V is TRDV2; 8 bases match TRDD3. Germline V gene data show CDR1 as GEAIGNYY and CDR2 as EKD. The CDR3 sequence is 17 residues long. This CDR3 reads CACDTITGGQHTDKPIF. In DNA form, the CDR3 reads TGTGCCTGTGACACCATTACTGGGGGCCAGCACACCGATAAACCCATCTTT.

Worth noting for this clone: This probably arose from a read error, given a far larger clone one base away. Other DNA sequences in this specimen translate into the identical CDR3. CDR3 coding DNA: TGTGCCTGCGACACCGTCGGGGGTTTCGCCGATAAACTCATCTTT. Protein sequence: CACDTVGGFADKLIF. The chain recombines TRDV2 with TRDJ1; D may be TRDD3 (5 bases). This CDR3 has 15 amino acids. CDR1 and CDR2 (germline): GEAIGNYY, EKD.

Notes on this clone: The sample contains more than one DNA sequence encoding this CDR3. CDR3 in DNA: TGTGCCTGTGACCCTGCGTCCATACTTAACAATAAACTCATCTTT. Translating it yields CACDPASILNNKLIF. The rearrangement links TRDV2 to TRDJ1, with unresolved D. The CDR3 is 15 amino acids. With 3 bases removed from V and 6 bases from J, the gap between germline ends came to 19 bases. Germline CDR1 is GEAIGNYY and CDR2 is EKD.

This clone occurred once. A much larger clone is a single base away; this may be a read error. The chain has TRDV2 and TRDJ1, with 9 nucleotides matching TRDD3. CDR3 length equals 15 residues. Germline V gives CDR1 GEAIGNYY, CDR2 EKD. The CDR3: CARDILLGDQEKLIF. CDR3 in DNA: TGTGCCCGTGACATCCTACTGGGGGACCAAGAAAAACTCATCTTT.

This clone is deemed medium-sized. The chain is built from TRDV2 and TRDJ1, with D uncertain. The V and J ends lost 0 bases and 0 bases respectively, with 7 bases between them. Germline V gene data show CDR1 as GEAIGNYY and CDR2 as EKD. The CDR3 has 14 residues. The CDR3 nucleotides read TGTGCCTGTGACACCCTCCACCACACCGATAAACTCATCTTT. This codes for CACDTLHHTDKLIF.

This clone was picked up a small number of times. This may be a read error, as it is one base from a much larger clone. The chain uses TRDV2 and TRDJ3; 11 bases are a match to TRDD3. This CDR3 has 24 amino acids. The V gene's germline CDR1 is GEAIGNYY and CDR2 EKD. The CDR3 is CACDTGLAGGYPAQSSWDARQMFF. CDR3 nucleotides: TGTGCCTGTGACACCGGGCTAGCTGGGGGATACCCTGCCCAGAGCTCCTGGGACGCCCGACAGATGTTTTTC.

Notes on this clone: A read error may be the cause here, since a much bigger clone is one base away. The sample carries other DNA sequences with the same CDR3. The chain links TRDV2 to TRDJ1, with a weak D call TRDD3 (5 bases). Trimming took 3 bases from V and 7 from J, leaving 26 bases between them. The CDR3 is 17 amino acids. The germline CDR1 and CDR2 sequences are GEAIGNYY and EKD. The DNA of the CDR3 is TGTGCCTGTGACCCAATATATCCTCGTGGGATTCAGGGTAAACTCATCTTT. Its protein product is CACDPIYPRGIQGKLIF.

By its share, this clone is large (0.1 to 1%). This CDR3 is also generated by other DNA sequences in the sample. The chain combines TRDV2 with TRDJ1; TRDD3 aligns across 9 bases. The CDR3 loop spans 17 amino acids. Germline CDR1 GEAIGNYY, CDR2 EKD. With V trimmed by 2 bases and J by 0 bases, 9 bases remained unmatched. The CDR3 reads CACDRLLGDRYTDKLIF. CDR3 bases: TGTGCCTGTGACAGACTACTGGGGGACAGGTACACCGATAAACTCATCTTT.

Notes on this clone: It is likely a read error: a sequence one base away is far more abundant. The chain recombines TRDV2 with TRDJ1, with a weak D call TRDD3 (5 bases). CDR3 length: 15 amino acids. Germline values: CDR1 GEAIGNYY, CDR2 EKD. The CDR3 protein is CACGTVGPYTDKLIF. In DNA, the CDR3 is TGTGCCTGTGGCACCGTGGGGCCGTACACCGATAAACTCATCTTT.

Regarding this clone: A much larger clone differs from this one at a single base, so this may be a read error. The chain links TRDV2 to TRDJ1, with 10 bases aligning to TRDD3. CDR3 size: 21 residues. Trimming removed 4 bases from V and 1 base from J; junction bases left unmatched: 23. The germline CDR1 and CDR2 sequences are GEAIGNYY and EKD. This chain's CDR3 is CACDPIGGGYEIKRGTDKLIF. Here the CDR3 DNA reads TGTGCCTGTGATCCCATCGGGGGGGGATACGAGATCAAACGGGGCACCGATAAACTCATCTTT.

Regarding this clone: A much more abundant neighbour one base away suggests this may be a read error. The chain links TRDV2 to TRDJ1; 8 bases match TRDD3. From germline, CDR1 is GEAIGNYY and CDR2 EKD. The length of the CDR3 is 15 residues. CDR3 nucleotides: TGTGCCTGTGACACACTGGGGGTGACCACCGATAAACTCACCTTT. It encodes CACDTLGVTTDKLTF.

The chain combines TRDV2 with TRDJ1, with 12 bases identical to TRDD3. Germline V lookup: CDR1 GEAIGNYY, CDR2 EKD. The CDR3 contains 21 residues. V shed 0 bases, J shed 0 bases, and the junction held 16 bases outside the gene matches. The CDR3 is CACDTVRGTGGYLRYTDKLIF. The CDR3 bases are TGTGCCTGTGACACCGTCCGCGGTACTGGGGGATACCTCCGGTACACCGATAAACTCATCTTT.

On this clone itself: This may be a read error: a much more frequent sequence differs by one nucleotide. This chain links TRDV2 with TRDJ3, with 8 nucleotides matching TRDD3. Germline loops: CDR1 GEAIGNYY, CDR2 EKD. This CDR3 contains 24 residues. For the CDR3, the DNA is TGTGCCTGTGACACCGCTCCTACTGGGGATACACAATACCAAAGCTCCTGGGACGCCCGACAGATGTTTTTC. Translation gives CACDTAPTGDTQYQSSWDARQMFF.

This clone was counted between two and nine times. The rearrangement uses TRDV1 and TRDJ1; 9 nucleotides agree with TRDD3. CDR1 and CDR2 (germline): TSWWSYY, QGS. Trimming cost V 4 bases and J 0 bases; bases outside gene matches: 21. The CDR3 sequence is 21 residues long. This CDR3 is CALGGTSTGGYSPQYTDKLIF. The CDR3 nucleotides read TGTGCTCTTGGGGGTACTTCTACCGGGGGATACTCGCCCCAGTACACCGATAAACTCATCTTT.

Worth noting for this clone: A far larger clone differs by one base, so this is likely a read error. The V gene is TRDV2, the J gene TRDJ1; D gene ambiguous. Germline V lookup: CDR1 GEAIGNYY, CDR2 EKD. This CDR3 is built from 15 residues. Trimming shortened V by 2 bases and J by 0 bases, and 12 bases separated the two germline ends. DNA of the CDR3: TGTGCCTGTGACATCGTAGGAGAGTACACCGATAAACTCATCTTT. The encoded protein is CACDIVGEYTDKLIF.

The gene calls are TRDV1 and TRDJ1; 11 bases line up with TRDD3. The ends lost 1 base at V and 3 bases at J; junction bases unmatched: 19. There are 21 residues in the CDR3. Germline V gives CDR1 TSWWSYY, CDR2 QGS. CDR3 in amino acids: CALGERSSHVLGDSPPDKLIF. CDR3 nucleotide sequence: TGTGCTCTTGGGGAACGGTCTTCCCACGTACTGGGGGATAGTCCTCCCGATAAACTCATCTTT.

A few counts support this clone. This likely reflects a read error, since a far larger clone is one base away. Other DNA sequences in this sample translate to the same CDR3. J is TRDJ3 and V is TRDV2; tentative D call: TRDD3 (5 bases). CDR3 length equals 22 residues. Germline CDR1 reads GEAIGNYY; CDR2 reads EKD. The CDR3: CACDTAESLSAAGSWDTRQMFF. Written as DNA, the CDR3 is TGTGCCTGTGACACCGCCGAGTCTCTTAGCGCCGCAGGCTCCTGGGACACCCGGCAGATGTTTTTC.

This clone has more than one count but fewer than ten. The V and J genes are TRDV1 and TRDJ1, with D perhaps TRDD2 (6 bases). CDR1 is TSWWSYY, CDR2 QGS, per germline. Trimming removed 1 base from V and 1 base from J, with 22 bases in between. The CDR3 runs 19 residues. The CDR3 loop is CALGEHPTTHGMTTDKLIF. The CDR3 DNA follows: TGTGCTCTTGGGGAACATCCTACAACCCATGGGATGACCACCGATAAACTCATCTTT.

As for this clone: TCRdb lists the protein of a much larger clone for this DNA, which differs at residue 17, so this is likely a read error; the protein given here is translated from the DNA itself. The genes are TRDV2 and TRDJ1; no clear D gene. Germline loops: CDR1 GEAIGNYY, CDR2 EKD. The CDR3 sequence is 18 residues long. CDR3 sequence (DNA): TGTGCCTGTGACACCCTGCTGACACCGAATTCATACACCGATAAACTCACCTTT. Amino acids: CACDTLLTPNSYTDKLTF.

As to this clone: Since a much larger clone is just one base distant, this may be a read error. Other DNA sequences from this sample encode an identical CDR3 as well. V usage is TRDV2 and J usage is TRDJ3; 12 nucleotides align to TRDD3. Per germline, CDR1 GEAIGNYY and CDR2 EKD. The CDR3 sequence is 21 residues long. CDR3 sequence (DNA): TGTGCCTGTGACAGTCCTGGGGGATACGGGGCGCTCTCCTGGGACACCCGGCAGATGTTTTTC. Protein sequence: CACDSPGGYGALSWDTRQMFF.

For this clone: A far larger clone is one base from this, pointing to a likely read error. CDR3 sequence (DNA): TGTGCTCTTGCGCCGTGTACTGGGGATACCCCCCTGTACACCGATAAACTCACCTTT. Encoded protein: CALAPCTGDTPLYTDKLTF. The rearrangement joins TRDV1 to TRDJ1, with 8 bases identical to TRDD3. In germline, CDR1 is TSWWSYY, CDR2 QGS. This CDR3 is built from 19 residues.

Regarding this clone: The amino acid sequence in TCRdb belongs to a much larger clone and departs from this DNA's translation at residue 11, likely a sequencing read error; the sequence shown is translated from the DNA. The J gene is TRDJ1, the V gene TRDV2; the match to TRDD3 covers 12 bases. Trimming cost V 3 bases and J 3 bases; bases outside gene matches: 7. Germline CDR1 reads GEAIGNYY; CDR2 reads EKD. The CDR3 contains 16 residues. DNA of the CDR3: TGTGCCTGTGACCCTGTTTCTGGGGGATACGCCGATAAACTCATCTTT. This translates into CACDPVSGGYADKLIF.

This clone was observed a few times. The TCRdb protein, from a much larger clone, departs from this DNA's translation at residue 11, likely by read error; the protein shown derives from the DNA. V and J are TRDV2 and TRDJ3, with 7 bases aligning to TRDD3. Per the germline V gene, CDR1 is GEAIGNYY and CDR2 is EKD. The CDR3 has 16 residues. V trimming: 0 bases; J trimming: 11 bases; junction bases outside the gene matches: 9. The CDR3 DNA is TGTGCCTGTGACACCGTGGGGATAGGCCCACCCCGACAGATGTTTTTC. Amino acid sequence: CACDTVGIGPPRQMFF.

In the case of this clone: The same CDR3 arises from other DNA sequences in this sample as well. This rearrangement joins TRDV1 to TRDJ1; 9 bases fit TRDD3. The CDR3 length is 21 residues. Germline V gene data show CDR1 as TSWWSYY and CDR2 as QGS. Losses at the gene ends were 5 bases for V and 0 bases for J; bases not matched to a gene: 22. As DNA, the CDR3 is TGTGCTCTTGGGTCCCCTCGGGGATACGCTCTTCGTCAGGACTACACCGATAAACTCATCTTT. Its translation: CALGSPRGYALRQDYTDKLIF.

In this sample, this clone is medium-sized. Other DNA sequences in this sample translate to the same CDR3. This rearrangement joins TRDV2 to TRDJ1, with 8 bases fitting TRDD3. Germline V CDR1 and CDR2: GEAIGNYY, EKD. V trimming: 0 bases; J trimming: 4 bases; junction bases outside the gene matches: 3. This CDR3 contains 14 residues. The CDR3 spells CACDTVGIRDKLIF. CDR3 coding DNA: TGTGCCTGTGACACCGTAGGGATACGCGATAAACTCATCTTT.

About this clone: It differs at one base from a far larger clone, so likely a read error. This sample includes further DNA sequences coding for the same CDR3. This sequence joins TRDV2 and TRDJ1, with 8 bases lining up with TRDD3. The CDR3 spans 18 residues. Unmatched junction bases numbered 20, after V lost 7 bases and J lost 2 bases. The germline V gene encodes CDR1 GEAIGNYY and CDR2 EKD. CDR3 sequence: CACELLGVDRSFTDKLIF. The CDR3 DNA sequence: TGTGCCTGCGAACTACTGGGGGTCGACCGCTCGTTTACCGATAAACTCATCTTT.

Sample share makes this clone large. Additional DNA sequences in this sample encode the identical CDR3. The V and J genes are TRDV2 and TRDJ1, with TRDD3 matching over 10 bases. CDR1 and CDR2 (germline): GEAIGNYY, EKD. CDR3 length: 17 residues. The V gene end was trimmed by 1 base and the J gene end by 0 bases; junction bases not matched to a gene: 7. In DNA form, the CDR3 reads TGTGCCTGTGACACACTGGGGGATGCTTCTTACACCGATAAACTCATCTTT. Its translation: CACDTLGDASYTDKLIF.

The chain carries TRDV1 and TRDJ1, with D uncertain. The germline CDR1 and CDR2 sequences are TSWWSYY and QGS. The germline V and J ends were trimmed by 0 bases and 0 bases, with 8 bases remaining between them. This CDR3 contains 15 residues. Here the CDR3 DNA reads TGTGCTCTTGGGGAACTGGCAGTGTACACCGATAAACTCATCTTT. Protein sequence: CALGELAVYTDKLIF.

With respect to this clone: A read error may produce the germline difference seen at one junction end. Other nucleotide sequences in the sample specify the same CDR3. This sequence joins TRDV2 and TRDJ1; maybe TRDD3 (6 bases). Germline CDR1 and CDR2: GEAIGNYY and EKD. The CDR3 contains 17 residues. CDR3 nucleotide sequence: TGCGCCTGTGACACCCTTGGGGGTAACCAATCGCCCAATAAACTCATCTTT. Translation: CACDTLGGNQSPNKLIF.

In this sample, this clone turned up once. A far larger clone is only one base removed, so a read error is likely. The sample has other DNA sequences that encode this CDR3 too. This chain joins TRDV2 and TRDJ1, with D unresolved. The CDR3 spans 14 residues. The V gene's germline CDR1 is GEAIGNYY and CDR2 EKD. CDR3 coding DNA: TGTGCCTGTGACCCCGTGGAACCTGGAGATAAACTTATCTTT. It translates to CACDPVEPGDKLIF.

This clone was observed a few times. The V gene is TRDV2, the J gene TRDJ1, with 9 bases identical to TRDD3. Germline CDR1 GEAIGNYY, CDR2 EKD. The CDR3 totals 22 residues. Trimming cost V 2 bases and J 0 bases; bases outside gene matches: 24. CDR3 nucleotide sequence: TGTGCCTGTGACAACCTCAGTACTGGGGGAGTAACGAGAGGGGATAACACCGATAAACTCATCTTT. Protein product: CACDNLSTGGVTRGDNTDKLIF.